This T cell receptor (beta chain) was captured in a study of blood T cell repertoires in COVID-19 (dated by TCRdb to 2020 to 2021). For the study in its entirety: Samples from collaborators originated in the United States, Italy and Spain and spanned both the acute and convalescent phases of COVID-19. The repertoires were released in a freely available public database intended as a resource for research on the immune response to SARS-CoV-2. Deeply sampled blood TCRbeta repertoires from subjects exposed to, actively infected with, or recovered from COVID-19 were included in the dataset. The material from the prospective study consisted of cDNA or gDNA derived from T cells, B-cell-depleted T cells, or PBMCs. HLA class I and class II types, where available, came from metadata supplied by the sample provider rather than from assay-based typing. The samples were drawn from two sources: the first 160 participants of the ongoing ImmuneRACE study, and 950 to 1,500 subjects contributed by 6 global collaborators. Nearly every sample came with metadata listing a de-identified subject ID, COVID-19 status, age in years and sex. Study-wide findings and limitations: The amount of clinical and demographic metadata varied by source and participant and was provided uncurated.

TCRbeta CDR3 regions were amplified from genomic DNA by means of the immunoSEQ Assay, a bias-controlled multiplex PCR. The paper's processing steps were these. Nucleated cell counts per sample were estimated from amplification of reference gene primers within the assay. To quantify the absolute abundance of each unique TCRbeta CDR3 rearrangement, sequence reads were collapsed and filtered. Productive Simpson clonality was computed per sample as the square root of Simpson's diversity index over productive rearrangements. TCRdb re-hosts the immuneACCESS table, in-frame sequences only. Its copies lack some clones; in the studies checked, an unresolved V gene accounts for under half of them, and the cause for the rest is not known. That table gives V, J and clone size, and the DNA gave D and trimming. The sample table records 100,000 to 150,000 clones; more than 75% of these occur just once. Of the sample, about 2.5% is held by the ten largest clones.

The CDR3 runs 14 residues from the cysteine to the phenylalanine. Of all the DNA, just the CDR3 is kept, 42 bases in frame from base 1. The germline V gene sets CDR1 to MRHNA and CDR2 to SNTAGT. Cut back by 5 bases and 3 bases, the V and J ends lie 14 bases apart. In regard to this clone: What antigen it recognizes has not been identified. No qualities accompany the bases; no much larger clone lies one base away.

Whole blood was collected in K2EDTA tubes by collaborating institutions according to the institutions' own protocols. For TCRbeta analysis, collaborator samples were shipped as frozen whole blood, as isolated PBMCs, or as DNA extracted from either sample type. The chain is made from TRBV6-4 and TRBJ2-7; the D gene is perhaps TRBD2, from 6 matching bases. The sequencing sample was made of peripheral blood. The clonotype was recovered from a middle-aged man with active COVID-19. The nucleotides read TGTGCCAGCAGTCCCGACATGGGGGGCTACGAGCAGTACTTC. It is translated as CASSPDMGGYEQYF.